A selection of T cell receptor beta chains follows, all from one sample in a study of blood T cell repertoires in COVID-19. The assay was immunoSEQ multiplex PCR, and TCRdb's table has in-frame clones only and misses some. The table has roughly 300,000 clones, around 90% seen once. What was sequenced was PBMCs or T cells enriched from blood (not recorded which). These receptors were collected from a woman in her thirties who had recovered from COVID-19. Both conserved end residues are part of each CDR3. The order of the fields is J gene, D gene, clone size, V gene, CDR3 DNA, CDR3 protein. D genes are given only for firm matches. Size values are once, few and many counts, or a class for expanded clones, and some rows have none.

j_call: TRBJ2-7; d_call: -; clone_size: -; v_call: TRBV28; cdr3_nt: TGTGCCAGTTCTGAGGGGGTAACCTACGAGCAGTACTTC; cdr3_aa: CASSEGVTYEQYF
j_call: TRBJ2-2; d_call: -; clone_size: -; v_call: TRBV9; cdr3_nt: TGTGCCAGCAGCCCGGGGAACACCGGGGAGCTGTTTTTT; cdr3_aa: CASSPGNTGELFF
j_call: TRBJ1-4; d_call: -; clone_size: -; v_call: TRBV5-4; cdr3_nt: TGTGCCAGCAGCTTACAACAGTATAATGAAAAACTGTTTTTT; cdr3_aa: CASSLQQYNEKLFF
j_call: TRBJ1-1; d_call: TRBD1; clone_size: -; v_call: TRBV18; cdr3_nt: TGTGCCAGCTCACCGCGGACAGGGCAACTTGAAGCTTTCTTT; cdr3_aa: CASSPRTGQLEAFF
j_call: TRBJ2-7; d_call: -; clone_size: once; v_call: TRBV11-2; cdr3_nt: TGTGCCAGCAGCTTAGACAGGGGTGAGCAGTACTTC; cdr3_aa: CASSLDRGEQYF
j_call: TRBJ1-1; d_call: -; clone_size: few; v_call: TRBV5-1; cdr3_nt: TGCGCCAGCCTCCCGGATGGAGGGCCTGGGTTGGGAGCTTTCTTT; cdr3_aa: CASLPDGGPGLGAFF
j_call: TRBJ2-7; d_call: TRBD2; clone_size: few; v_call: TRBV24-1; cdr3_nt: TGTGCCACCGGTAGCGGGAGTGGCTACGAGCAGTACTTC; cdr3_aa: CATGSGSGYEQYF
j_call: TRBJ2-1; d_call: -; clone_size: -; v_call: TRBV2; cdr3_nt: TGTGCCAGCAGTGAAACGGGTCGAGCTCCCAATGAGCAGTTCTTC; cdr3_aa: CASSETGRAPNEQFF
j_call: TRBJ1-3; d_call: -; clone_size: -; v_call: TRBV16; cdr3_nt: TGTGCCAGCAGCCAAGGGAGAGGCCCTGGAAACACCATATATTTT; cdr3_aa: CASSQGRGPGNTIYF
j_call: TRBJ2-1; d_call: -; clone_size: -; v_call: TRBV11-3; cdr3_nt: TGTGCCAGCAGCCACAGGTCGTATGAGCAGTTCTTC; cdr3_aa: CASSHRSYEQFF
j_call: TRBJ1-5; d_call: -; clone_size: -; v_call: TRBV20-1; cdr3_nt: TGCAGCGCTGCCAGTACTCAGCCCCAGCATTTT; cdr3_aa: CSAASTQPQHF
j_call: TRBJ1-2; d_call: -; clone_size: -; v_call: TRBV12-3/TRBV12-4; cdr3_nt: TGTGCCAGCAGTTTACAGGGCACCAGCGGCTACACCTTC; cdr3_aa: CASSLQGTSGYTF
j_call: TRBJ1-4; d_call: -; clone_size: once; v_call: TRBV28; cdr3_nt: TGTGCCAGCAGAGAAGTTGGGAGTGAAAAACTGTTTTTT; cdr3_aa: CASREVGSEKLFF
j_call: TRBJ2-2; d_call: -; clone_size: -; v_call: TRBV19; cdr3_nt: TGTGCCAGTGCTAGGGGCAGAGGAGGGTCCGGGGAGCTGTTTTTT; cdr3_aa: CASARGRGGSGELFF
j_call: TRBJ2-3; d_call: TRBD1; clone_size: -; v_call: TRBV5-8; cdr3_nt: TGTGCCAGCAGCCAGACAGGGGGCGGGACAGATACGCAGTATTTT; cdr3_aa: CASSQTGGGTDTQYF
j_call: TRBJ2-1; d_call: TRBD1; clone_size: -; v_call: TRBV4-3; cdr3_nt: TGCGCCAGCAGCCAAGGTCTATGGGGTCAGGGGGTCTACAATGAGCAGTTCTTC; cdr3_aa: CASSQGLWGQGVYNEQFF
j_call: TRBJ2-2; d_call: -; clone_size: -; v_call: TRBV7-9; cdr3_nt: TGTGCCAGCAGCTTACCCCTAACTAGCACCGGGGAGCTGTTTTTT; cdr3_aa: CASSLPLTSTGELFF
j_call: TRBJ2-1; d_call: -; clone_size: -; v_call: TRBV28; cdr3_nt: TGTGCCAGCAGTTTCAGGGGTCCATACAATGAGCAGTTCTTC; cdr3_aa: CASSFRGPYNEQFF
j_call: TRBJ2-1; d_call: TRBD2; clone_size: -; v_call: TRBV4-3; cdr3_nt: TGCGCCAGCAGCCAAGACTCCAGCGGGATACCCGAGAGCTCCTACAATGAGCAGTTCTTC; cdr3_aa: CASSQDSSGIPESSYNEQFF
j_call: TRBJ1-2; d_call: TRBD1; clone_size: -; v_call: TRBV5-1; cdr3_nt: TGCGCCAGCAGCTTGGCCACAGGGGGGAACTATGGCTACACCTTC; cdr3_aa: CASSLATGGNYGYTF
j_call: TRBJ1-4; d_call: TRBD1; clone_size: -; v_call: TRBV7-9; cdr3_nt: TGTGCCAGCAGCTTAGGGACAGGGGGTTTCCTTGCAACTAATGAAAAACTGTTTTTT; cdr3_aa: CASSLGTGGFLATNEKLFF
j_call: TRBJ2-2; d_call: -; clone_size: once; v_call: TRBV15; cdr3_nt: TGTGCCACCAGCAGCTCGACAGGGAACACCGGGGAGCTGTTTTTT; cdr3_aa: CATSSSTGNTGELFF
j_call: TRBJ2-2; d_call: TRBD1; clone_size: -; v_call: TRBV18; cdr3_nt: TGTGCCAGCTCACGGACAGGGGACACCGGGGAGCTGTTTTTT; cdr3_aa: CASSRTGDTGELFF
j_call: TRBJ2-3; d_call: -; clone_size: once; v_call: TRBV18; cdr3_nt: TGTGCCAGCTCACCACTAGGGGCGACTGAAGCTCAAGGACGAAGACTCACAGATACGCAGTATTTT; cdr3_aa: CASSPLGATEAQGRRLTDTQYF
j_call: TRBJ1-2; d_call: -; clone_size: once; v_call: TRBV28; cdr3_nt: TGTGCCAGCAGTTTATATCCGCCAGGGCCATATGGCTACACCTTC; cdr3_aa: CASSLYPPGPYGYTF
j_call: TRBJ1-2; d_call: TRBD1; clone_size: -; v_call: TRBV2; cdr3_nt: TGTGCCAGCACTTTGGACAGGGTGGATGGCTACACCTTC; cdr3_aa: CASTLDRVDGYTF
j_call: TRBJ2-1; d_call: TRBD2; clone_size: -; v_call: TRBV18; cdr3_nt: TGTGCCAGCTCACTACAAAACTCCGGGAGGGCCTACAATGAGCAGTTCTTC; cdr3_aa: CASSLQNSGRAYNEQFF
j_call: TRBJ1-2; d_call: -; clone_size: -; v_call: TRBV12-3/TRBV12-4; cdr3_nt: TGTGCCAGCAGTTTAAGACAGACCTATGGCTACACCTTC; cdr3_aa: CASSLRQTYGYTF
j_call: TRBJ1-2; d_call: -; clone_size: -; v_call: TRBV5-6; cdr3_nt: TGTGCCAGCTCCGGGGGAAACTATGGCTACACCTTC; cdr3_aa: CASSGGNYGYTF
j_call: TRBJ1-2; d_call: -; clone_size: -; v_call: TRBV28; cdr3_nt: TGTGCCAGCAGTTTTGGTACAGGTAGGAACTATGGCTACACCTTC; cdr3_aa: CASSFGTGRNYGYTF
j_call: TRBJ1-4; d_call: TRBD1; clone_size: -; v_call: TRBV7-8; cdr3_nt: TGTGCCAGCAGACGAGACCGGGACAGGGGTGAAAAACTGTTTTTT; cdr3_aa: CASRRDRDRGEKLFF
j_call: TRBJ1-1; d_call: -; clone_size: -; v_call: TRBV18; cdr3_nt: TGTGCCAGCTCCCCGTTAGTGAACACTGAAGCTTTCTTT; cdr3_aa: CASSPLVNTEAFF
j_call: TRBJ1-3; d_call: TRBD1; clone_size: -; v_call: TRBV10-3; cdr3_nt: TGTGCCATCAGTGAGCCAGCTCTGGGACAGGGAAACACCATATATTTT; cdr3_aa: CAISEPALGQGNTIYF
j_call: TRBJ1-5; d_call: -; clone_size: -; v_call: TRBV6-5; cdr3_nt: TGTGCCAGCAGTTCGTCGGGAGGGGCGGGTCAGCCCCAGCATTTT; cdr3_aa: CASSSSGGAGQPQHF
j_call: TRBJ2-2; d_call: -; clone_size: once; v_call: TRBV21-1; cdr3_nt: TGTGCCAGCAGCCCCGGGACAGGGGGCAGCACCGGGGAGCTGTTTTTT; cdr3_aa: CASSPGTGGSTGELFF
j_call: TRBJ1-2; d_call: TRBD1; clone_size: -; v_call: TRBV7-9; cdr3_nt: TGTGCCAGCAGCTTAGCTGGGACAGAGGAGTATGGCTACACCTTC; cdr3_aa: CASSLAGTEEYGYTF
j_call: TRBJ2-6; d_call: -; clone_size: -; v_call: TRBV21-1; cdr3_nt: TGTGCCAGCATTACTGGGACACCCACCTCTGGGGCCAACGTCCTGACTTTC; cdr3_aa: CASITGTPTSGANVLTF
j_call: TRBJ2-2; d_call: -; clone_size: few; v_call: TRBV7-3; cdr3_nt: TGTGCCAGCAGCTCCCGTCAGGTCCCCGGGGAGCTGTTTTTT; cdr3_aa: CASSSRQVPGELFF
j_call: TRBJ2-3; d_call: TRBD2; clone_size: -; v_call: TRBV9; cdr3_nt: TGTGCCAGCAGCATTAGCGGGGGGGCCAAAGATACGCAGTATTTT; cdr3_aa: CASSISGGAKDTQYF
j_call: TRBJ1-1; d_call: -; clone_size: -; v_call: TRBV16; cdr3_nt: TGTGCCAGCAGCCCTCCGTCAGCCGCGGGGGCGCGGACTGAAGCTTTCTTT; cdr3_aa: CASSPPSAAGARTEAFF
j_call: TRBJ2-3; d_call: TRBD2; clone_size: -; v_call: TRBV14; cdr3_nt: TGTGCCAGCAGCCAAGGGGGGACTACACTAAATACGCAGTATTTT; cdr3_aa: CASSQGGTTLNTQYF